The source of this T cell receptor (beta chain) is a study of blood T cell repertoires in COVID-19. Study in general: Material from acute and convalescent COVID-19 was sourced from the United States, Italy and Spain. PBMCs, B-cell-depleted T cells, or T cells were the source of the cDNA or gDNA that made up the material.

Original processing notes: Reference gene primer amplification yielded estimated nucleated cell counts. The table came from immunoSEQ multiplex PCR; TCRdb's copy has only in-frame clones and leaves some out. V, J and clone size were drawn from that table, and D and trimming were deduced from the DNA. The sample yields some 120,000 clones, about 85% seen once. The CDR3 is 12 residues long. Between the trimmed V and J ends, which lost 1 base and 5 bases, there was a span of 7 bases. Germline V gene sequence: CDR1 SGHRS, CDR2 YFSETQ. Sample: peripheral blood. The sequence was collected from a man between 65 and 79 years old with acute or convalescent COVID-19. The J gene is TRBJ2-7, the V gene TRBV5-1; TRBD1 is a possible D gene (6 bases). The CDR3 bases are TGCGCCAGCAGCTTGCCAGGGGACGAGCAGTACTTC. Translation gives CASSLPGDEQYF.